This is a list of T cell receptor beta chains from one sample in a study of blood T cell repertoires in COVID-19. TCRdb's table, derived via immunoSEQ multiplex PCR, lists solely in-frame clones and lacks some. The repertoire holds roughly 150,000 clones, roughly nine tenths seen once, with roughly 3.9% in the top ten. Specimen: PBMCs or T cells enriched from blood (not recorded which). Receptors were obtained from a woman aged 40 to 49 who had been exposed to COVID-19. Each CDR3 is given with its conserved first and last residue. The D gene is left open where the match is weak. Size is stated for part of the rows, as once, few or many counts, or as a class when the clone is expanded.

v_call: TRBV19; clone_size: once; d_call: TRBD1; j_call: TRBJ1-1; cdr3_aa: CASRGDRAGFF; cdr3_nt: TGTGCCAGTAGGGGTGACAGGGCGGGTTTCTTT
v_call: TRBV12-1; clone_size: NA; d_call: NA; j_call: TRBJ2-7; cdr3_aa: CASSFSGTGPYEQYF; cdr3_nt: TGTGCCAGCAGCTTCTCCGGGACAGGTCCCTACGAGCAGTACTTC
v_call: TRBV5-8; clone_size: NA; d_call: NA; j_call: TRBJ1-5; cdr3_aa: CASLGQVGQPQHF; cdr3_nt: TGTGCCAGCCTCGGACAAGTTGGGCAGCCCCAGCATTTT
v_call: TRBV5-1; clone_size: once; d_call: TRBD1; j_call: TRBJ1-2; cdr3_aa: CASSLWDRDYGYTF; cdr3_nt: TGCGCCAGCAGCTTGTGGGACAGGGACTATGGCTACACCTTC
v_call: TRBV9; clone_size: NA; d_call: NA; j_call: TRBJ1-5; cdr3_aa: CASSVAGYSNQPQHF; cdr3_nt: TGTGCCAGCAGCGTAGCAGGTTATAGCAATCAGCCCCAGCATTTT
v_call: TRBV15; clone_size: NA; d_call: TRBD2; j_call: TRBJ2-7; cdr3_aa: CATSRAGDGYEQYF; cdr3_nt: TGTGCCACCAGCAGGGCGGGAGATGGTTACGAGCAGTACTTC
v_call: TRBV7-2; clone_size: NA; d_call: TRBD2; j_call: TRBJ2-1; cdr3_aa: CASSLVSGARGNEQFF; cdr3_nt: TGTGCCAGCAGCTTAGTTAGCGGGGCGAGGGGGAATGAGCAGTTCTTC
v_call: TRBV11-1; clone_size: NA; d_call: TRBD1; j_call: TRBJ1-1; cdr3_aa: CASSRQGNPNTEAFF; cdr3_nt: TGTGCCAGCAGCCGACAGGGTAATCCGAACACTGAAGCTTTCTTT
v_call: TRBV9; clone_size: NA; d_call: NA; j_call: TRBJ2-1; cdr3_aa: CASSVASLGVQFF; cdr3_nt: TGTGCCAGCAGCGTAGCCAGTCTCGGGGTGCAGTTCTTC
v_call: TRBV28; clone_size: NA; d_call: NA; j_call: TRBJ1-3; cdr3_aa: CASSPWGGGGGNTIYF; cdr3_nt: TGTGCCAGCAGCCCCTGGGGTGGGGGGGGCGGAAACACCATATATTTT
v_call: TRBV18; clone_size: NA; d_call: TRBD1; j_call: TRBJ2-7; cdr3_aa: CASSSRDRDNYEQYF; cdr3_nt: TGTGCCAGCTCATCCCGGGACAGGGATAACTACGAGCAGTACTTC
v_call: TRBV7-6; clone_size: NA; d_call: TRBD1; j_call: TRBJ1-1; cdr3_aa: CASSPRTGGFSEAFF; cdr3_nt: TGTGCCAGCAGTCCACGAACAGGGGGCTTTTCTGAAGCTTTCTTT
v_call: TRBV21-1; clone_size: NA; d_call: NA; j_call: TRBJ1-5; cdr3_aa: CASSGRTGCNQPQHF; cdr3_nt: TGTGCCAGCAGCGGTCGGACAGGCTGCAATCAGCCCCAGCATTTT
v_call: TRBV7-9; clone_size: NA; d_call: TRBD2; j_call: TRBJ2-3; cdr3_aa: CASSPRGSGVTDTQYF; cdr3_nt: TGTGCCAGCAGCCCCCGGGGTAGCGGGGTCACAGATACGCAGTATTTT
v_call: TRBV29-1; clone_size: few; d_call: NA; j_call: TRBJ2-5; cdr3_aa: CSVDYRVGQETQYF; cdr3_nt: TGCAGCGTTGACTACAGGGTCGGGCAAGAGACCCAGTACTTC
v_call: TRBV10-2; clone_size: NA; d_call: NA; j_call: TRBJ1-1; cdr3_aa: CASSVPPTGTLNTEAFF; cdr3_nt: TGCGCCAGCAGTGTGCCCCCAACCGGGACACTGAACACTGAAGCTTTCTTT
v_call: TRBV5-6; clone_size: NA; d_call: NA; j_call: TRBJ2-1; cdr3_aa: CASSLAGLSEQFF; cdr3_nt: TGTGCCAGCAGCTTGGCAGGGCTCAGTGAGCAGTTCTTC
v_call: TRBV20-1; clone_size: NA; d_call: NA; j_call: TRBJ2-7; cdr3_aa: CSARIRGEQYF; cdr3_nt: TGCAGTGCTAGAATCCGGGGCGAGCAGTACTTC
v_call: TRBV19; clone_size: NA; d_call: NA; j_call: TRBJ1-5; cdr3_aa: CASRRERGNQPQHF; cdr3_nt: TGTGCCAGTAGGAGGGAAAGGGGGAATCAGCCCCAGCATTTT
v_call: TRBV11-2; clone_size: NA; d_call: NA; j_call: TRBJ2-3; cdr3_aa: CASSLRQATDTQYF; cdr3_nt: TGTGCCAGCAGCTTAAGGCAGGCCACAGATACGCAGTATTTT
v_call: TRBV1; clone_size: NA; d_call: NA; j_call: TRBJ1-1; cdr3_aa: CTSSQDGREVPNTEAFF; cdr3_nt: TGCACCAGCAGCCAAGATGGCAGGGAGGTTCCGAACACTGAAGCTTTCTTT
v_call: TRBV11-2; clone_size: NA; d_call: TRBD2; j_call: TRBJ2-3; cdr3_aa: CASSPGGGEGDTQYF; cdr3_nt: TGTGCCAGCAGCCCCGGAGGAGGGGAGGGTGATACGCAGTATTTT
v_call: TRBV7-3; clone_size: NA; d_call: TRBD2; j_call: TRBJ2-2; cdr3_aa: CASIHSGVNTGELFF; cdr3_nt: TGTGCCAGCATCCATAGCGGGGTGAACACCGGGGAGCTGTTTTTT
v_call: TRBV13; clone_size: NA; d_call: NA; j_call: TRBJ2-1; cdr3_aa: CASSLIYEQFF; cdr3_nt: TGTGCCAGCAGCTTAATATATGAGCAGTTCTTC
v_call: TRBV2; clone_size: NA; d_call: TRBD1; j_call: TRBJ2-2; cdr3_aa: CASTSGQLDTGELFF; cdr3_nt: TGTGCCAGCACATCGGGACAGCTAGACACCGGGGAGCTGTTTTTT
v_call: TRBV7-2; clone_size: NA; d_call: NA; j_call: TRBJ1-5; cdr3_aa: CASSQTGESNQPQHF; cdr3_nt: TGTGCCAGCAGCCAAACAGGAGAGAGCAATCAGCCCCAGCATTTT
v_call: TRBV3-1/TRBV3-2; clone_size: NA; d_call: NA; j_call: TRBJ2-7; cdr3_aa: CASSPRKAGHYEQYF; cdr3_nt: TGTGCCAGCAGCCCTCGTAAAGCGGGCCACTACGAGCAGTACTTC
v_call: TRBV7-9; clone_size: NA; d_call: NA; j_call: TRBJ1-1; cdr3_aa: CASSLVPGDTEAFF; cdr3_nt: TGTGCCAGCAGCTTAGTACCAGGGGACACTGAAGCTTTCTTT
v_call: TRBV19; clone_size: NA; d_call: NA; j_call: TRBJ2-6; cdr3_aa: CASSKSQQGNVLTF; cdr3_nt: TGTGCCAGTAGTAAGTCCCAGCAGGGCAACGTCCTGACTTTC
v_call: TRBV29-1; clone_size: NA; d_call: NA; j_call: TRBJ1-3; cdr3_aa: CSVDLGNTIYF; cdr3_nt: TGCAGCGTTGATCTTGGAAACACCATATATTTT
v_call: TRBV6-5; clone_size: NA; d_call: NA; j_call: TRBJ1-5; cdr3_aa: CASSYRQASNQPQHF; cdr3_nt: TGTGCCAGCAGTTACCGGCAGGCCAGCAATCAGCCCCAGCATTTT
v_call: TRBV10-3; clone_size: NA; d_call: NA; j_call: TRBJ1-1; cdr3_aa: CAISEHEGRAFF; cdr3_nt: TGTGCCATCAGTGAGCATGAGGGCCGAGCTTTCTTT
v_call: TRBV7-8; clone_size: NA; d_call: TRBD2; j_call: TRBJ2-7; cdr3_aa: CASSLGEAGGTYEQYF; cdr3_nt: TGTGCCAGCAGCTTAGGAGAAGCGGGGGGAACCTACGAGCAGTACTTC
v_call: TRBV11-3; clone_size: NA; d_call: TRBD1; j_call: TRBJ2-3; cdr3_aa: CASSLDLGQGEDTQYF; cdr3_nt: TGTGCCAGCAGCTTAGATTTGGGACAGGGGGAGGATACGCAGTATTTT
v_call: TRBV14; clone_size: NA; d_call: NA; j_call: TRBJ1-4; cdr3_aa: CASSQDQVAGVNEKLFF; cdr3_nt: TGTGCCAGCAGCCAAGATCAAGTGGCAGGGGTTAATGAAAAACTGTTTTTT
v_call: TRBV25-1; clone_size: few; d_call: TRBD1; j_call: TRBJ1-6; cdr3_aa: CASSVDREDNSPLHF; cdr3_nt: TGTGCCAGCAGTGTCGACAGGGAGGATAATTCACCCCTCCACTTT
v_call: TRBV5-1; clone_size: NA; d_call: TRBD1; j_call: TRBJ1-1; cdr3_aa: CASSLIPQGANTEAFF; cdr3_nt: TGCGCCAGCAGCTTGATCCCTCAGGGGGCCAACACTGAAGCTTTCTTT
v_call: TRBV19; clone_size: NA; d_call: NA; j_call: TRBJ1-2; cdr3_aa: CASSIEEGYTNYGYTF; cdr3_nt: TGTGCCAGTAGTATAGAAGAGGGATACACTAACTATGGCTACACCTTC
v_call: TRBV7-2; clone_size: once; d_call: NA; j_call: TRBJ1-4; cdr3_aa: CASTRQASTNEKLFF; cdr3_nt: TGTGCCAGCACACGACAGGCCTCAACTAATGAAAAACTGTTTTTT
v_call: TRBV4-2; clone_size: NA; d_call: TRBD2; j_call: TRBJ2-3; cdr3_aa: CASSQGWTSGGERTDTQYF; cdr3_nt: TGTGCCAGCAGCCAAGGTTGGACTAGCGGGGGCGAACGCACAGATACGCAGTATTTT
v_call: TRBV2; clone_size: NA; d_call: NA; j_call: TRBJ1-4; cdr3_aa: CASSERRGSYGEKLFF; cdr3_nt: TGTGCCAGCAGTGAAAGGAGGGGCTCTTACGGTGAAAAACTGTTTTTT
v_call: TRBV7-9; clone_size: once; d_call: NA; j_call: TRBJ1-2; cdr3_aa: CASANREGGYTF; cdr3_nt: TGTGCCAGCGCAAACAGGGAAGGAGGCTACACCTTC
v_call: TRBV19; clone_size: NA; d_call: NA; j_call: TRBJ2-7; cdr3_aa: CASSIIGAYEQYF; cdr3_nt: TGTGCCAGTAGTATAATAGGGGCCTACGAGCAGTACTTC
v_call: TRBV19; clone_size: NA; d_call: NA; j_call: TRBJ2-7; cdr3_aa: CASSISRVREQYF; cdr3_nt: TGTGCCAGTAGTATCTCCAGGGTGAGGGAGCAGTACTTC
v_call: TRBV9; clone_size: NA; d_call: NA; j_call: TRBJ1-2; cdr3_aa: CASRAYRWGYTF; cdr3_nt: TGTGCCAGCAGGGCCTACAGATGGGGCTACACCTTC
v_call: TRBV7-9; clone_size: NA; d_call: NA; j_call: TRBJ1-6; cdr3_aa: CAFRGGNNSPLHF; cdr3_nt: TGTGCCTTCCGGGGGGGAAATAATTCACCCCTCCACTTT
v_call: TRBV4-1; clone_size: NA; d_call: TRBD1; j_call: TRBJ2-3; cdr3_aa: CASSPGRGGRAKGTDTQYF; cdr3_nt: TGCGCCAGCAGCCCGGGGCGAGGGGGCCGGGCGAAAGGCACAGATACGCAGTATTTT
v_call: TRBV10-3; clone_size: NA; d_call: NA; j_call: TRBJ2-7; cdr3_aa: CAISGQYEQYF; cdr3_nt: TGTGCCATCAGTGGTCAGTACGAGCAGTACTTC
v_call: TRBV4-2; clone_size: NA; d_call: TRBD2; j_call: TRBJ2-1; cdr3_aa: CASSQATRGGADEQFF; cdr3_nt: TGTGCCAGCAGCCAAGCGACGCGCGGGGGGGCTGATGAGCAGTTCTTC
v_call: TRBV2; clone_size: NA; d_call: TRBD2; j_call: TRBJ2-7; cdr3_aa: CASAGTSGSHEQYF; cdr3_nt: TGTGCCAGCGCCGGGACTAGCGGGAGTCATGAGCAGTACTTC
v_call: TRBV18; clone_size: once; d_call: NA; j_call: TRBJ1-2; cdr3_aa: CASSPPNRSYGYTF; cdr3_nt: TGTGCCAGCTCACCACCGAACAGGAGCTATGGCTACACCTTC